This T cell receptor (beta chain) was retrieved from a study of T cell repertoires in cytomegalovirus infection. V lost 5 bases and J lost 1, with 8 bases in between. The CDR3 is 13 amino acids. Germline V gene sequence: CDR1 MNHNS, CDR2 SASEGT. From the reads, TCRdb called clonotypes with MiXCR, one entry per CDR3 protein. The top ten hold 10% to 13% of the sample, which has approximately 500,000 distinct CDR3 sequences, approximately 10% seen once. This clonotype was recorded at least ten times. This clonotype was obtained from a human donor in good health (CMV status not recorded). Some clones in this sample may be carry-over from other donors' samples. V gene TRBV6-1 combines with J gene TRBJ1-1; D is undetermined. The sample consisted of PBMCs. The CDR3 here is CASSYLENTEAFF. In DNA form, the CDR3 reads TGTGCCAGCAGTTACCTAGAGAACACTGAAGCTTTCTTT.